The 9 T cell receptor beta chains in this list originate from one sample, sequenced in a study of T cells in Graves' hyperthyroidism and ophthalmopathy. Template material for amplifying TCR beta CDR3 regions consisted of RNA transcripts. A set of HTBI primers served as the primers for a first-round RT-PCR of the TCR CDR3. Using its own MiXCR run on the multiplex PCR reads, TCRdb lists one record per CDR3 protein. The repertoire holds over 400,000 distinct CDR3 sequences, with 22% as singletons. The sample taken for sequencing was blood. Every receptor here comes from an older woman with Graves' ophthalmopathy.

This clonotype was recorded only once. The rearrangement joins TRBV19 to TRBJ2-1; unclear D gene. With 1 base removed from V and 2 bases from J, the gap between germline ends came to 6 bases. This CDR3 has 14 residues. Germline-derived CDR1 and CDR2 are LNHDA and SQIVND (reference sequence). The CDR3 region is CASSIGQTYNEQFF. The DNA of the CDR3 is TGTGCCAGTAGTATAGGGCAGACCTACAATGAGCAGTTCTTC.

In its sample, this clonotype was seen a few times. V usage is TRBV5-1 and J usage is TRBJ1-6; D remains unclear. CDR1 is SGHRS and CDR2 is YFSETQ in the germline V gene. This CDR3 region has 16 residues. Between the trimmed V and J ends, which lost 0 bases and 1 base, there was a span of 8 bases. The CDR3 sequence is CASSLEGRSYNSPLHF. The CDR3 DNA is TGCGCCAGCAGCTTGGAAGGAAGGTCCTATAATTCACCCCTCCACTTT. Using reference TRBV5-1 and TRBJ1-6 for the parts outside the CDR3, the full variable domain is KAGVTQTPRYLIKTRGQQVTLSCSPISGHRSVSWYQQTPGQGLQFLFEYFSETQRNKGNFPGRFSGRQFSNSRSEMNVSTLELGDSALYLCASSLEGRSYNSPLHFGNGTRLTVT.

The V call is TRBV12-5, the J call TRBJ2-7, with 7 bases that match TRBD2. With 1 base clipped from V and 2 bases from J, the junction kept 11 bases outside the gene matches. This CDR3 contains 17 residues. Germline values: CDR1 LGHNT, CDR2 FRNRAP. DNA for the CDR3: TGTGCTAGTGGTTTGGGACGTTTTAGCGGGTCGACCTACGAGCAGTACTTC. Amino acid sequence: CASGLGRFSGSTYEQYF.

This clonotype has more than one count but fewer than ten. V usage is TRBV20-1 and J usage is TRBJ1-6; D is unclear. Germline V gene data show CDR1 as DFQATT and CDR2 as SNEGSKA (reference sequence). CDR3 length: 12 amino acids. Deletions cut 6 bases from V and 8 bases from J, with 11 bases between. The CDR3 loop reads CSALTGDSPLHF. CDR3 coding DNA: TGCAGTGCCCTTACGGGAGATTCACCCCTCCACTTT.

The chain uses TRBV5-1 and TRBJ2-1, with 7 bases lining up with TRBD2. The CDR3 runs 15 residues. Germline values: CDR1 SGHRS, CDR2 YFSETQ. J gave up 6 bases and V 0 bases, and 6 bases lay outside the gene matches. The chain's CDR3 is CASSLAPSGPNEQFF. The CDR3 nucleotides read TGCGCCAGCAGCTTGGCGCCTAGCGGTCCCAATGAGCAGTTCTTC.

This chain uses TRBV7-6 with TRBJ2-7, with D possibly being TRBD2 (7 bases). The CDR3 runs to 15 residues. The germline V gene has CDR1 SGHVS and CDR2 FNYEAQ. V lost 5 bases and J 5 bases, leaving 19 bases between the germline ends. CDR3 coding DNA: TGTGCCAGCAGCCTAGACGGGGGGCCGATTCACGAGCAGTACTTC. Translating gives CASSLDGGPIHEQYF.

The chain combines TRBV19 with TRBJ1-6; D gene ambiguous. Germline V gene lookup returns CDR1 LNHDA and CDR2 SQIVND (reference sequence). This CDR3 is 14 amino acids long. The V gene lost 4 bases and the J gene lost 7 bases, with 11 bases spanning the gap. The CDR3 DNA is TGTGCCAGTAGTAATATAGGACCGAATTCACCCCTCCACTTT. Its translation: CASSNIGPNSPLHF.

V and J are TRBV19 and TRBJ2-2; D is unclear. The V end lost 7 bases, the J end lost 13 bases, and 19 bases lay between the germline ends. This CDR3 has 13 amino acids. From germline, CDR1 is LNHDA and CDR2 SQIVND (reference sequence). The CDR3 DNA follows: TGTGCCAGTACGGAACCTAATACCCTATGGCTGTTTTTT. Encoded protein: CASTEPNTLWLFF.

This clonotype appeared once. Germline is not matched at one junction end, which may reflect a read error. This sequence joins TRBV7-2 and TRBJ2-7, with D unclear. The CDR3 runs to 15 residues. Germline CDR1 SGHTA, CDR2 FQGNSA. CDR3 nucleotides: TGTGCCAGCAGTTTAGATGATTATGGAAACTACGAGCAGTACTTC. As protein: CASSLDDYGNYEQYF.